This T cell receptor (beta chain) stems from a study of identical twins. Germline CDR1 reads LNHNV; CDR2 reads YYDKDF (reference sequence). The CDR3 contains 15 residues. V dropped 3 bases and J dropped 2 bases, with 12 bases sitting between them. MiXCR, run by TCRdb on the 5' RACE reads, gives a single entry per CDR3 protein. The sample records over 600,000 distinct CDR3 sequences, 21% being singletons. In this sample, this clonotype turned up a few times. The same sample was also studied in work on T cells expressing NK-cell markers. As reported in that work: Researchers got TCR beta repertoires out of sorted CD3+CD56+NKG2C+, CD3+CD56+NKG2C- and CD3+CD56-NKG2C+ T cells. Among the eight sequenced donors, seven tested HCMV-seropositive and one tested seronegative.

Material: PBMCs. This clonotype was obtained from a woman between 18 and 30 years old in good health. This rearrangement joins TRBV15 to TRBJ2-3, with D perhaps matching TRBD1 (5 bases). For the CDR3, the DNA is TGTGCCACCAGCAGGGTCGCAGGGCACACAGATACGCAGTATTTT. As protein: CATSRVAGHTDTQYF.